A selection of T cell receptor beta chains follows, all from one sample in a study of T cells in Graves' hyperthyroidism and ophthalmopathy. MiXCR was run by TCRdb on the multiplex PCR reads, yielding one entry per CDR3 protein. The table has roughly 600,000 distinct CDR3 sequences, 13% to 15% seen once. Sequences were obtained from blood. These receptors were obtained from a woman in her forties or fifties with Graves' ophthalmopathy. Each CDR3 is given with its conserved first and last residue. A D gene is named only where the DNA matches it firmly. The size of a clone is reported for some rows only, either as once, few or many, or as a class for expanded clones.

TRBV27	15	TRBJ2-2	few	TRBD1	CASSTDRGYTGELFF	TGTGCCAGCAGTACGGACAGGGGGTACACCGGGGAGCTGTTTTTT
TRBV12-3/TRBV12-4	13	TRBJ1-5	many	.	CASSFTLSIFQHF	TGTGCCAGCAGTTTTACCCTGAGTATCTTTCAGCATTTT
TRBV2	16	TRBJ2-5	.	TRBD2	CASRPYGGSVQETQYF	TGTGCCAGCAGACCTTACGGCGGGAGCGTCCAAGAGACCCAGTACTTC
TRBV29-1	13	TRBJ2-5	.	.	CSVTPSRRETQYF	TGCAGCGTCACCCCCTCTCGGCGGGAGACCCAGTACTTC
TRBV29-1	14	TRBJ2-1	.	TRBD1	CSAHSGTGGLQQFF	TGCAGCGCTCACTCCGGGACAGGTGGTTTACAGCAGTTCTTC
TRBV2	18	TRBJ2-5	many	TRBD2	CASSEPPLAGVDIWTQYF	TGTGCCAGCAGTGAACCCCCCCTAGCGGGAGTAGATATATGGACCCAGTACTTC
TRBV24-1	15	TRBJ1-5	few	.	CATSDPGRGNQPQHF	TGTGCCACCAGTGATCCAGGCCGGGGGAATCAGCCCCAGCATTTT
TRBV12-3/TRBV12-4	15	TRBJ1-1	many	TRBD1	CASSQPGTANTEAFF	TGTGCCAGCAGCCAACCCGGGACAGCGAACACTGAAGCTTTCTTT
TRBV7-2	15	TRBJ1-2	few	.	CASSSRTETNYGYTF	TGTGCCAGCAGCTCTAGGACAGAAACTAACTATGGCTACACCTTC
TRBV4-3	19	TRBJ2-3	.	TRBD2	CASSQVASGSGRGTDTQYF	TGCGCCAGCAGCCAAGTGGCTAGCGGGAGCGGAAGGGGCACAGATACGCAGTATTTT
TRBV20-1	15	TRBJ2-1	many	TRBD1	CSARVTGGSYNEQFF	TGCAGTGCTAGGGTGACAGGGGGGTCCTACAATGAGCAGTTCTTC
TRBV20-1	16	TRBJ2-6	few	.	CSARPLPGSGANVLTF	TGCAGTGCTAGACCGTTACCCGGCTCTGGGGCCAACGTCCTGACTTTC
TRBV7-3	14	TRBJ2-3	many	.	CASSFRTKTDTQYF	TGTGCCAGCAGCTTCAGGACAAAAACAGATACGCAGTATTTT
TRBV18	14	TRBJ2-1	many	TRBD1	CASARDRGYNEQFF	TGTGCCAGCGCCCGGGACAGGGGTTACAATGAGCAGTTCTTC
TRBV20-1	13	TRBJ2-7	.	.	CSARGISSYEQYF	TGCAGTGCTCGCGGGATTAGCTCCTACGAGCAGTACTTC